Listed below are T cell receptor beta chains from one sample, sequenced in a study of CD8+CD57+ T cells in acquired aplastic anemia. TCRdb processed the reads anew with MiXCR; each CDR3 protein has one entry. The sample includes roughly 500,000 distinct CDR3 sequences, about a third of them seen just once. The sequenced sample was sorted CD4+, CD8+, or CD8+CD57+ T cells (not recorded which) from PBMCs. The receptors here all came from a human donor with aplastic anemia. CDR3s include the opening cysteine and the closing phenylalanine or tryptophan. The order of the fields is V gene, J gene, CDR3 protein.

TRBV7-8	TRBJ2-5	CASKQGRETQYF
TRBV7-6	TRBJ2-1	CASSSPWERREKHEQFF
TRBV4-3	TRBJ1-3	CASSQEPFSGNTIYF
TRBV5-1	TRBJ2-3	CASSLTSSIDTQYF
TRBV10-2	TRBJ1-1	CASLREPNTEAFF
TRBV15	TRBJ1-4	CATSRGVYEKLFF
TRBV25-1	TRBJ1-1	CASSAVNAEAFF
TRBV19	TRBJ2-4	CASSGQGKLAKNIQYF
TRBV20-1	TRBJ2-7	CSVGHSYEQYF
TRBV9	TRBJ1-6	CASSVGSGNSPLHF
TRBV15	TRBJ1-3	CATSRTASNTIYF
TRBV6-1	TRBJ1-5	CASSDGTGRHQPQHF
TRBV2	TRBJ2-5	CASRQQAHQETQYF
TRBV6-5	TRBJ1-5	CASSYSSRQGAINQPQHF
TRBV12-3/TRBV12-4	TRBJ1-2	CASSLFQGYTF
TRBV12-3/TRBV12-4	TRBJ2-7	CASSLVGGDPHEQYF
TRBV29-1	TRBJ1-2	CSVKQTGGMNGYTF
TRBV11-1	TRBJ2-7	CASSGRDAASEGQYF
TRBV4-3	TRBJ1-1	CASSQVPWGTEAFF
TRBV19	TRBJ2-5	CASSMWGTQETQYF
TRBV30	TRBJ2-1	CACLWSRSLPYNEQFF
TRBV6-5	TRBJ1-3	CASSYTNRGKGNTIYF
TRBV7-8	TRBJ1-1	CASSLISSAINTEAFF
TRBV10-3	TRBJ2-5	CAISASSNRAETQYF
TRBV7-2	TRBJ2-7	CASSSETSGAYEQYF
TRBV29-1	TRBJ2-5	CSVSGTDQETQYF
TRBV19	TRBJ2-5	CASSHRGLGGRDQETQYF
TRBV5-1	TRBJ2-3	CASTSGASGRSGSTDTQYF
TRBV25-1	TRBJ1-2	CASSPGTSLNYGYTF
TRBV19	TRBJ1-2	CASSIISAANYGYTF
TRBV24-1	TRBJ1-1	CATSDEDREPFTGEAFF
TRBV19	TRBJ2-1	CASSMQGFNNEQFF
TRBV10-2	TRBJ1-1	CASKLAGVMNTEAFF
TRBV19	TRBJ2-2	CASSAGGFGGELFF
TRBV7-9	TRBJ2-1	CASSLSLGSYNEQFF
TRBV10-3	TRBJ1-2	CAISGGGNYGYTF
TRBV7-6	TRBJ1-1	CASSLAAARNTEAFF
TRBV11-2	TRBJ1-1	CASSQARNTEAFF
TRBV25-1	TRBJ1-1	CASRDSDTEAFF
TRBV5-1	TRBJ2-1	CASSPGTSGNEQFF
TRBV6-5	TRBJ2-7	CASSHGTSLYEQYF
TRBV7-2	TRBJ1-3	CASSLGSDIGNTIYF
TRBV7-9	TRBJ1-1	CASSGPDEAFF